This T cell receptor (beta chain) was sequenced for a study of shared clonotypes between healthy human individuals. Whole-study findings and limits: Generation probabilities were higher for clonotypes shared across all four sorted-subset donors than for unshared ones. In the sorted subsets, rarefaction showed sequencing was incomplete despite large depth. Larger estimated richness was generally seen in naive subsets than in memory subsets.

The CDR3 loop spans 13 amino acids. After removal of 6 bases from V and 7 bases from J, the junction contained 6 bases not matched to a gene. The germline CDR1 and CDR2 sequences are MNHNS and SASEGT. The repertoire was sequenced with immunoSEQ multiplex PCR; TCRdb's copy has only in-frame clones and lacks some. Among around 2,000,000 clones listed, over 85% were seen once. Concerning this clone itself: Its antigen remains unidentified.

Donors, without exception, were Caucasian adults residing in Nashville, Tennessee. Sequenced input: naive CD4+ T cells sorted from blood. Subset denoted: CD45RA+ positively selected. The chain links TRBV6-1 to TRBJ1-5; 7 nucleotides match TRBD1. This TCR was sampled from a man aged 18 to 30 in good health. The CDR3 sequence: CASRSGTAQPQHF. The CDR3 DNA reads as TGTGCCAGCAGATCCGGGACAGCCCAGCCCCAGCATTTT.